This record looks at one TCR beta chain sequence and its context. This clone was recorded a few times. It has no known antigen specificity. The sample holds no much larger clone one base away, and base qualities are not on file. Library preparation was by the immunoSEQ multiplex PCR assay. RNA was extracted from all samples and reverse transcribed into cDNA as template for TCR sequencing. SuperScript III was used for first-strand cDNA synthesis, primed with a 2:1 mix of oligo-dT and random hexamers. A synthetic immune receptor repertoire was used to assess amplification bias, and residual bias was removed computationally. Processing in the source paper ran as follows. Raw reads were preprocessed for error removal, and CDR3 was defined according to IMGT conventions as running from the conserved cysteine to phenylalanine. To get clonality, Shannon entropy was normalized by log2 of the number of productive unique TCRs and the result was subtracted from 1. CD4 or CD8 identity of scalp clones was inferred by cross-referencing scalp TCRbeta sequences with sorted blood CD4 and CD8 repertoires. Drawn from immuneACCESS, this table holds only the in-frame rearrangements with V and J called that TCRdb kept. Clones are partly lost; checked studies trace under half to an unresolved V gene and leave the rest unexplained. That table furnishes V, J and clone size, whereas the DNA furnished D and trimming. The sample table shows about 210,000 clones, and 66% are seen once. The biggest ten clones account for 0.95% to 1.5% of the sample.

This record belongs to a study of CD8+ T cells in alopecia areata (dated by TCRdb to 2017 to 2018). Regarding the study in general: The treated patients, all with moderate-to-severe alopecia areata, were enrolled in an open-label pilot trial of oral tofacitinib given at 5 to 10 mg twice daily. Tofacitinib was administered for 6 to 18 months, and 6 months of follow-up off drug were then conducted to assess delayed response and recurrence. Disease severity in treated patients was measured with the SALT score, which quantifies the percentage of affected scalp surface area. High-throughput TCRbeta sequencing was used to examine T cell clonal expansion in alopecia areata in both the C3H/HeJ mouse model and human patients. Scalp tissue and sorted CD4+ and CD8+ peripheral blood T cells from patchy and totalis/universalis alopecia areata patients and from healthy controls were covered by human TCRbeta sequencing. Biopsies were taken from tofacitinib-treated patients at baseline and again at 4 and 24 weeks into treatment, and several of those patients also had a later scalp biopsy. Clonality in the scalp was compared among normal scalp (n=4), patchy alopecia areata scalp (n=8), and alopecia totalis/universalis scalp (n=8). RNA was obtained with the PAXgene miRNA kit for fixed scalp, the miRNeasy kit for PBMCs, and the RNeasy kit for mouse skin. immunoSEQ multiplex PCR using 35 Vbeta forward primers and 13 Jbeta reverse primers was used to amplify TCRbeta CDR3 regions.

CDR3 length: 14 amino acids, cysteine to phenylalanine. Only the CDR3 DNA stays, 42 bases, in frame from base 1. Trimming takes 1 base from V and 1 base from J, and the germline ends sit 5 bases apart. CDR1 and CDR2 (SGHNT, YYREEE) derive from the germline V gene (reference sequence). The sample's treatment or condition label, in plain terms: oral pan-JAK inhibitor, 5-10 mg twice daily. Lesional scalp punch biopsies and peripheral blood were collected from alopecia areata patients. PBMCs were separated by density centrifugation and stained for CD3, CD4 and CD8, after which CD4+ and CD8+ T cells were sorted on a FACSAria. Here is what the overall study found, with its caveats: The treated cohort was small, with a single nonresponder, so links between baseline CD8+ expansion and response need larger studies. Unlike mouse skin, which is dominated by gammadelta T cells, normal human skin has resident alphabeta T cells that are also sequenced, and this complicates analysis of the scalp TCR repertoire. Scalp clonality and the number of expanded CD8+ clones among the top 100 scalp clones were significantly decreased by tofacitinib. Many expanded lesional clones were found to persist in scalp and blood during tofacitinib treatment, and relapse after treatment cessation may be partly explained by this persistence. Lesional scalp, especially in alopecia totalis/universalis, showed higher clonality and more expanded CD8+ clones than normal scalp, suggesting antigenic drive. Shared TCR sequences between patients were less evident than in mice, which may be partly attributable to HLA diversity in the patient population.

Sequences were derived from CD4+ T cells sorted from blood, sampled around week 46, from a patient treated with tofacitinib. The chain links TRBV5-4 with TRBJ2-2, with the identity of the D gene unclear. The clonotype was recovered from a human donor with alopecia areata. The CDR3 protein is CASSLTGNTGELFF. The sequenced DNA is TGTGCCAGCAGCTTGACGGGGAACACCGGGGAGCTGTTTTTT.